This T cell receptor beta chain stems from a study of vaccination effects on CD4 cells after COVID-19. General study results and limits: Early timepoints after infection were absent, and convalescent patients were few in the study.

Sequencing was performed with immunoSEQ multiplex PCR; in TCRdb, only in-frame clones are kept and a portion is missing. The table records 15,000 or so clones, approximately 70% of them present only once. Note on this clone: What it binds is unknown.

The CDR3 extends over 12 amino acids. V shed 1 base and J shed 2 bases, with 3 bases lying between them. Per germline, CDR1 LGHNA and CDR2 YNFKEQ. Antigen-specific CD4+ T cells were first expanded with viral peptide pools by the ViraFEST assay and only then sequenced. CD4+ T cell isolation took place after nine to eleven days of culture. Vaccine administered to participants consisted of two doses of either BNT162b2 or mRNA-1273. The vaccine recipients had no prior SARS-CoV-2 infection, with negative nucleocapsid antibodies. Here the sequenced sample was CD4+ T cells from PBMCs cultured with SARS-CoV-2 spike peptides, taken after COVID-19 vaccination. The receptor was derived from a human donor who received a COVID-19 vaccine. The rearrangement joins TRBV4-2 to TRBJ2-7; D is uncertain. The CDR3 bases are TGTGCCAGCAGCCAAGTTCCCTACGAGCAGTACTTC. Translation gives CASSQVPYEQYF.